A single sample gave rise to the 7 T cell receptor beta chains below, sequenced in a study of cytomegalovirus exposure and HLA in healthy donors. The PCR employed 60 Vbeta primers together with 13 Jbeta primers. This table comes from immunoSEQ multiplex PCR, and its TCRdb copy is limited to in-frame clones, with some not included. Its table records tens of thousands of clones. Sequenced sample: PBMCs. The receptors stem from a woman in her forties in good health and CMV-seropositive.

Turning to this clone: This same CDR3 is encoded by further DNA sequences in the sample. The chain has TRBV10-2 and TRBJ2-3, with a possible D match to TRBD2 (5 bases). The germline V gene has CDR1 WSHSY and CDR2 SAAADI. The CDR3 runs to 14 residues. The V end was cut by 6 bases, the J end by 4 bases, with 14 bases between. The CDR3 sequence: CASSRTMGADTQYF. The DNA for the CDR3 is TGCGCCAGCAGCCGAACTATGGGAGCAGATACGCAGTATTTT.

The CDR3 loop reads CASSLGTRVTEAFF. The CDR3 nucleotides read TGTGCCAGCAGCTTAGGTACCCGAGTCACTGAAGCTTTCTTT. This chain connects TRBV7-2 to TRBJ1-1; unclear D gene. Trimming took off 1 base at V and 4 bases at J, with 10 bases between the two ends. Germline-derived CDR1 and CDR2 are SGHTA and FQGNSA. The CDR3 totals 14 residues.

V gene TRBV27 combines with J gene TRBJ2-1, with 9 bases that match TRBD2. V lost 2 bases, J lost 3 bases, and 11 bases stayed unmatched. Germline V gives CDR1 MNHEY, CDR2 SMNVEV (reference sequence). CDR3 length: 18 residues. The DNA of the CDR3 is TGTGCCAGCAGTTTAGGGGGCGGGGGGGCGCGTGGCTACAATGAGCAGTTCTTC. This encodes CASSLGGGGARGYNEQFF.

The chain links TRBV7-3 to TRBJ2-1; TRBD1 is a possible D gene (8 bases). CDR3 length: 15 amino acids. Trimming took off 3 bases at V and 7 bases at J, with 16 bases between the two ends. CDR1 and CDR2 from the germline V gene are SGHTA and FQGTGA. The CDR3 sequence is CASSLRTGRGNEQFF. The CDR3 nucleotides read TGTGCCAGCAGCTTGAGGACAGGGCGGGGGAATGAGCAGTTCTTC.

This sequence joins TRBV12-5 and TRBJ2-5; the D gene is possibly TRBD1 (6 bases). The J call may be incorrect, as the DNA end agrees better with TRBJ2-7. Germline lookup yields CDR1 LGHNT and CDR2 FRNRAP. The CDR3 length is 13 residues. DNA for the CDR3: TGTGCTAGTGCCCCACAGGGAGCCTACGAGCAGTACTTC. Translated, it gives CASAPQGAYEQYF.

This chain connects TRBV29-1 to TRBJ2-1; D gene uncertain. Trimming took 4 bases from V and 4 from J, leaving 11 bases between them. The CDR3 is 13 residues long. From germline, CDR1 is SQVTM and CDR2 ANQGSEA. For the CDR3, the DNA is TGCAGCGTTGGGCTATCGACATACAATGAGCAGTTCTTC. It yields the protein CSVGLSTYNEQFF.

The chain employs TRBV4-3 and TRBJ1-1; the D is unclear. Between the trimmed V and J ends, which lost 1 base and 0 bases, there was a span of 12 bases. This CDR3 region has 16 residues. Germline V gives CDR1 LGHNA, CDR2 YSLEER. CDR3 sequence: CASSQGSQRLNTEAFF. CDR3 coding DNA: TGCGCCAGCAGCCAAGGCTCCCAGAGGCTGAACACTGAAGCTTTCTTT.